The clone carrying this TCR beta chain was seen just once. As yet, its antigen is unknown. This record belongs to a study of blood T cells in healthy people across ages. Study results and limitations: Age brought a roughly linear fall in TCR beta diversity measured per million T cells.

This CDR3 spans 18 amino acids. Germline V gene sequence: CDR1 MNHNS, CDR2 SASEGT. Trimming removed 4 bases from V and 12 bases from J, with 34 bases in between. For the second PCR, which ran for about 7 to 11 cycles, a sample-barcoded 5' primer and a J-beta primer mix were used. TCRdb reprocessed the 5' RACE reads via MiXCR and lists one record per CDR3 protein. The sample holds around 870,000 distinct CDR3 sequences, roughly 26% seen once. Sequenced material: blood. This clonotype was sampled from a woman of 80 years or more in good health. This rearrangement joins TRBV6-1 to TRBJ2-7, with D possibly being TRBD2 (6 bases). In DNA, the CDR3 is TGTGCCAGCAGTGCTGAGGGAAAGTTTTGGGGACTCCAAGAGACCCGGTACTTC. Translated, it gives CASSAEGKFWGLQETRYF.